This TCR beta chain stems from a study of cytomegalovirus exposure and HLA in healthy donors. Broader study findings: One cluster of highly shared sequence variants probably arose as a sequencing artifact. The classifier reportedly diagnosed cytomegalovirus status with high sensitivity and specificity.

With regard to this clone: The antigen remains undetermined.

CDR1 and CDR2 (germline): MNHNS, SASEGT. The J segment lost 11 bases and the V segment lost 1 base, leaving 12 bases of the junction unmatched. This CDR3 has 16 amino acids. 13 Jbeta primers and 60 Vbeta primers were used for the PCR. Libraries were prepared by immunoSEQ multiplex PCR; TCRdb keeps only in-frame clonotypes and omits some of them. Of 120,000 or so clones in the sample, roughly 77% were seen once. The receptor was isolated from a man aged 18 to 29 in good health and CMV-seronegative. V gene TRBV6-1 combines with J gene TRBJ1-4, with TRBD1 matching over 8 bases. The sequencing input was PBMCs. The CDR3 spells CASSEETGGRLGKLFF. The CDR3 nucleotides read TGTGCCAGCAGTGAAGAAACAGGGGGGCGATTGGGCAAACTGTTTTTT.